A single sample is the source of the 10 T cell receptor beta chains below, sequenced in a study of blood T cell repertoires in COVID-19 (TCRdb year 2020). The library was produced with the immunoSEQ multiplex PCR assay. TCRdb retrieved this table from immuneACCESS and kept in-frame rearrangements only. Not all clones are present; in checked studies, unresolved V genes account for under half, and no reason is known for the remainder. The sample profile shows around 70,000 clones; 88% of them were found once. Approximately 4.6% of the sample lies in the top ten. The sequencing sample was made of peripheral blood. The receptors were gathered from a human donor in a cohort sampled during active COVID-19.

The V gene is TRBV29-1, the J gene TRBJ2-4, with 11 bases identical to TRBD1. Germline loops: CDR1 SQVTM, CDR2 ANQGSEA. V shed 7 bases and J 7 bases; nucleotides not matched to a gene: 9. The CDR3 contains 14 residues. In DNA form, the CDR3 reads TGCAGCGCCGAACTGGACAGGGGGCCCAACATTCAGTACTTC. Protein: CSAELDRGPNIQYF.

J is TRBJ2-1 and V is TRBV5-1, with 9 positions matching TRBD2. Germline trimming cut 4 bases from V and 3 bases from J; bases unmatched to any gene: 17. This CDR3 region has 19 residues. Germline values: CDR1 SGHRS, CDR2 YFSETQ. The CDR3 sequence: CASSPRSGLAPPNYNEQFF. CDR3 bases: TGCGCCAGCAGCCCGAGATCCGGACTAGCGCCTCCCAACTACAATGAGCAGTTCTTC.

In DNA form, the CDR3 reads TGTGCCAGCAGCGTCGGGGGTTCAAAAGAGACCCAGTACTTC. This gives the protein CASSVGGSKETQYF. The chain uses TRBV9 and TRBJ2-5; a possible D gene is TRBD2 (6 bases). V dropped 2 bases and J dropped 3 bases, with 11 bases sitting between them. The length of the CDR3 is 14 residues. Germline V CDR1 and CDR2: SGDLS, YYNGEE.

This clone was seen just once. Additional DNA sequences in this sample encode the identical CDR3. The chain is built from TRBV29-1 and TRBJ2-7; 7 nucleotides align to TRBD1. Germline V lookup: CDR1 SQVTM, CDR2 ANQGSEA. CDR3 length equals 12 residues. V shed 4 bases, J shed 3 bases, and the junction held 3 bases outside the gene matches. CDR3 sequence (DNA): TGCAGCGTTGGGACAGGTATCTACGAGCAGTACTTC. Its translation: CSVGTGIYEQYF.

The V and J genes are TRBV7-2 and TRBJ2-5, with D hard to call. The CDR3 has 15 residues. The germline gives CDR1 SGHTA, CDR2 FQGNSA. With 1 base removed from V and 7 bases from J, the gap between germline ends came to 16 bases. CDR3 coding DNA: TGTGCCAGCAGCTTAGAGCCGGTACGGTTAGCGACCCAGTACTTC. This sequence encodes CASSLEPVRLATQYF.

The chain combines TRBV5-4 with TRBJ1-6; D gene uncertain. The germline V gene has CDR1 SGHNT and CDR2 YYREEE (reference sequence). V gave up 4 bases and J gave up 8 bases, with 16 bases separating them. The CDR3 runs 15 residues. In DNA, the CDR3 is TGTGCCAGCAGCCCGGATAGGGAAGCGGATTCACCCCTCCACTTT. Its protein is CASSPDREADSPLHF.

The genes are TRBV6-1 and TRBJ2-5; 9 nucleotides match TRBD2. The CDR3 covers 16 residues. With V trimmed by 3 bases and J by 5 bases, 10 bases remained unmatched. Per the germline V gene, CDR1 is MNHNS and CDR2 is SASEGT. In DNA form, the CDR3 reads TGTGCCAGCAGTGAGGGGCTAGCGGGATGGGATGAGACCCAGTACTTC. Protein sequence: CASSEGLAGWDETQYF.

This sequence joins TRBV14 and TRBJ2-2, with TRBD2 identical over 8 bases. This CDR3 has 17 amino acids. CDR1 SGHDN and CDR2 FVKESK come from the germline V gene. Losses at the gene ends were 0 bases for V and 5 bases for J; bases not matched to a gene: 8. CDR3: CASSQDLASGLTGELFF. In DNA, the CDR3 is TGTGCCAGCAGCCAAGATCTCGCTAGCGGGCTAACCGGGGAGCTGTTTTTT. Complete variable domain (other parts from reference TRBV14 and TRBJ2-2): EAGVTQFPSHSVIEKGQTVTLRCDPISGHDNLYWYRRVMGKEIKFLLHFVKESKQDESGMPNNRFLAERTGGTYSTLKVQPAELEDSGVYFCASSQDLASGLTGELFFGEGSRLTVL.

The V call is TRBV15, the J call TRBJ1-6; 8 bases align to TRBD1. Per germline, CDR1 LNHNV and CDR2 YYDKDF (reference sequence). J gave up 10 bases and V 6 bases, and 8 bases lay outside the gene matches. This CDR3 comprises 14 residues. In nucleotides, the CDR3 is TGTGCCACCAGGCTCGAACAGGGGGACTCACCCCTCCACTTT. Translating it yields CATRLEQGDSPLHF.

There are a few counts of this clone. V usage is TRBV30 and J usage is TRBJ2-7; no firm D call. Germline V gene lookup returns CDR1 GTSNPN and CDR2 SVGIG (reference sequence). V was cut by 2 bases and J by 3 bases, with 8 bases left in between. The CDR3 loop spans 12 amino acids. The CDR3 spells CAWSLLNYEQYF. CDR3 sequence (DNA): TGTGCCTGGAGTCTACTGAACTACGAGCAGTACTTC.